The 10 T cell receptor beta chains in this list originate from one sample, sequenced in a study of T cell responses to AZD1222 COVID-19 vaccine. The protocol was immunoSEQ multiplex PCR, while the TCRdb copy is restricted to in-frame clones and leaves out a portion. This table holds over 110,000 clones, around 93% found once. The sequences come from peripheral blood, collected on day 0 of AZD1222 vaccination. The receptors here all came from an adult in good health.

The rearrangement uses TRBV10-3 and TRBJ2-2; D uncertain. V was trimmed by 8 bases and J by 2 bases, leaving 12 bases between them. The germline V gene encodes CDR1 ENHRY and CDR2 SYGVKD. The CDR3 covers 14 residues. The CDR3 bases are TGTGCCATCCCTCAACGGCAAAACACCGGGGAGCTGTTTTTT. This gives the protein CAIPQRQNTGELFF.

The rearrangement links TRBV13 to TRBJ1-1, with D unresolved. There are 13 residues in the CDR3. Germline values: CDR1 PRHDT, CDR2 FYEKMQ (reference sequence). V was cut by 0 bases and J by 7 bases, with 9 bases left in between. CDR3: CASSLGHQNEAFF. The DNA of the CDR3 is TGTGCCAGCAGCTTAGGGCATCAGAATGAAGCTTTCTTT.

J is TRBJ1-5 and V is TRBV12-5; TRBD1 is a possible D gene (6 bases). This CDR3 region has 14 residues. Per the germline V gene, CDR1 is LGHNT and CDR2 is FRNRAP. The germline V and J ends were trimmed by 10 bases and 3 bases, with 16 bases remaining between them. The CDR3 DNA is TGTGCTACCGACCGGGACATAAACAATCAGCCCCAGCATTTT. It codes for CATDRDINNQPQHF.

This chain connects TRBV9 to TRBJ1-4; weak D call: TRBD1 (6 bases). V gave up 2 bases and J gave up 5 bases, with 13 bases separating them. Germline V gives CDR1 SGDLS, CDR2 YYNGEE. The CDR3 is 15 amino acids. CDR3 DNA: TGTGCCAGCAGCGTGACCGGGACATTGAATGAAAAACTGTTTTTT. As protein: CASSVTGTLNEKLFF. The entire variable domain, with the rest obtained from reference TRBV9 and TRBJ1-4, is as follows: DSGVTQTPKHLITATGQRVTLRCSPRSGDLSVYWYQQSLDQGLQFLIQYYNGEERAKGNILERFSAQQFPDLHSELNLSSLELGDSALYFCASSVTGTLNEKLFFGSGTQLSVL.

J is TRBJ2-1 and V is TRBV6-6, with TRBD1 matching 11 bases. The ends lost 6 bases at V and 6 bases at J; junction bases unmatched: 10. From germline, CDR1 is MNHNY and CDR2 SVGAGI (reference sequence). CDR3 length: 16 amino acids. This CDR3 is CASRTRLGTGGNEQFF. CDR3 DNA sequence: TGTGCCAGCAGGACTCGACTAGGGACAGGGGGCAATGAGCAGTTCTTC.

The rearrangement joins TRBV6-5 to TRBJ1-5; a possible D gene is TRBD1 (5 bases). From germline, CDR1 is MNHEY and CDR2 SVGAGI. The CDR3 sequence is 15 residues long. V was cut by 6 bases and J by 0 bases, with 12 bases left in between. The CDR3 DNA follows: TGTGCCAGCAGGCGGGACGGACATAGCAATCAGCCCCAGCATTTT. Translated: CASRRDGHSNQPQHF.

This rearrangement joins TRBV27 to TRBJ1-6; D remains unclear. Trimming took off 6 bases at V and 0 bases at J, with 9 bases between the two ends. This CDR3 has 15 residues. Germline CDR1 and CDR2: MNHEY and SMNVEV (reference sequence). CDR3 amino acids: CASSWTSSYNSPLHF. The CDR3 DNA follows: TGTGCCAGCAGCTGGACGAGCTCCTATAATTCACCCCTCCACTTT.

The chain joins TRBV11-2 to TRBJ1-2; D is perhaps TRBD1 (6 bases). The CDR3 has 14 amino acids. The V gene lost 0 bases and the J gene lost 5 bases, with 10 bases spanning the gap. Germline-derived CDR1 and CDR2 are SGHAT and FQNNGV. The CDR3 here is CASSLDQGPYGYTF. CDR3 coding DNA: TGTGCCAGCAGCTTAGATCAGGGGCCTTATGGCTACACCTTC.

The V gene is TRBV6-2 or TRBV6-3, the J gene TRBJ1-1; D unclear. The CDR3 consists of 14 residues. V lost 2 bases to trimming and J lost 4 bases, with 11 bases between them. Per the germline V gene, CDR1 is MNHEY and CDR2 is SVGEGT. In DNA, the CDR3 is TGTGCCAGCAGTTACAGGGTTACATCCACTGAAGCTTTCTTT. This codes for CASSYRVTSTEAFF.

The chain has TRBV29-1 and TRBJ2-1, with 10 nucleotides matching TRBD2. This CDR3 region has 14 residues. V gave up 6 bases and J gave up 7 bases; unmatched junction bases: 9. Looked up from germline, CDR1 is SQVTM and CDR2 is ANQGSEA. In DNA form, the CDR3 reads TGCAGCGTCCAACGGGGACTAGCGAGGAATGAGCAGTTCTTC. Its protein product is CSVQRGLARNEQFF.